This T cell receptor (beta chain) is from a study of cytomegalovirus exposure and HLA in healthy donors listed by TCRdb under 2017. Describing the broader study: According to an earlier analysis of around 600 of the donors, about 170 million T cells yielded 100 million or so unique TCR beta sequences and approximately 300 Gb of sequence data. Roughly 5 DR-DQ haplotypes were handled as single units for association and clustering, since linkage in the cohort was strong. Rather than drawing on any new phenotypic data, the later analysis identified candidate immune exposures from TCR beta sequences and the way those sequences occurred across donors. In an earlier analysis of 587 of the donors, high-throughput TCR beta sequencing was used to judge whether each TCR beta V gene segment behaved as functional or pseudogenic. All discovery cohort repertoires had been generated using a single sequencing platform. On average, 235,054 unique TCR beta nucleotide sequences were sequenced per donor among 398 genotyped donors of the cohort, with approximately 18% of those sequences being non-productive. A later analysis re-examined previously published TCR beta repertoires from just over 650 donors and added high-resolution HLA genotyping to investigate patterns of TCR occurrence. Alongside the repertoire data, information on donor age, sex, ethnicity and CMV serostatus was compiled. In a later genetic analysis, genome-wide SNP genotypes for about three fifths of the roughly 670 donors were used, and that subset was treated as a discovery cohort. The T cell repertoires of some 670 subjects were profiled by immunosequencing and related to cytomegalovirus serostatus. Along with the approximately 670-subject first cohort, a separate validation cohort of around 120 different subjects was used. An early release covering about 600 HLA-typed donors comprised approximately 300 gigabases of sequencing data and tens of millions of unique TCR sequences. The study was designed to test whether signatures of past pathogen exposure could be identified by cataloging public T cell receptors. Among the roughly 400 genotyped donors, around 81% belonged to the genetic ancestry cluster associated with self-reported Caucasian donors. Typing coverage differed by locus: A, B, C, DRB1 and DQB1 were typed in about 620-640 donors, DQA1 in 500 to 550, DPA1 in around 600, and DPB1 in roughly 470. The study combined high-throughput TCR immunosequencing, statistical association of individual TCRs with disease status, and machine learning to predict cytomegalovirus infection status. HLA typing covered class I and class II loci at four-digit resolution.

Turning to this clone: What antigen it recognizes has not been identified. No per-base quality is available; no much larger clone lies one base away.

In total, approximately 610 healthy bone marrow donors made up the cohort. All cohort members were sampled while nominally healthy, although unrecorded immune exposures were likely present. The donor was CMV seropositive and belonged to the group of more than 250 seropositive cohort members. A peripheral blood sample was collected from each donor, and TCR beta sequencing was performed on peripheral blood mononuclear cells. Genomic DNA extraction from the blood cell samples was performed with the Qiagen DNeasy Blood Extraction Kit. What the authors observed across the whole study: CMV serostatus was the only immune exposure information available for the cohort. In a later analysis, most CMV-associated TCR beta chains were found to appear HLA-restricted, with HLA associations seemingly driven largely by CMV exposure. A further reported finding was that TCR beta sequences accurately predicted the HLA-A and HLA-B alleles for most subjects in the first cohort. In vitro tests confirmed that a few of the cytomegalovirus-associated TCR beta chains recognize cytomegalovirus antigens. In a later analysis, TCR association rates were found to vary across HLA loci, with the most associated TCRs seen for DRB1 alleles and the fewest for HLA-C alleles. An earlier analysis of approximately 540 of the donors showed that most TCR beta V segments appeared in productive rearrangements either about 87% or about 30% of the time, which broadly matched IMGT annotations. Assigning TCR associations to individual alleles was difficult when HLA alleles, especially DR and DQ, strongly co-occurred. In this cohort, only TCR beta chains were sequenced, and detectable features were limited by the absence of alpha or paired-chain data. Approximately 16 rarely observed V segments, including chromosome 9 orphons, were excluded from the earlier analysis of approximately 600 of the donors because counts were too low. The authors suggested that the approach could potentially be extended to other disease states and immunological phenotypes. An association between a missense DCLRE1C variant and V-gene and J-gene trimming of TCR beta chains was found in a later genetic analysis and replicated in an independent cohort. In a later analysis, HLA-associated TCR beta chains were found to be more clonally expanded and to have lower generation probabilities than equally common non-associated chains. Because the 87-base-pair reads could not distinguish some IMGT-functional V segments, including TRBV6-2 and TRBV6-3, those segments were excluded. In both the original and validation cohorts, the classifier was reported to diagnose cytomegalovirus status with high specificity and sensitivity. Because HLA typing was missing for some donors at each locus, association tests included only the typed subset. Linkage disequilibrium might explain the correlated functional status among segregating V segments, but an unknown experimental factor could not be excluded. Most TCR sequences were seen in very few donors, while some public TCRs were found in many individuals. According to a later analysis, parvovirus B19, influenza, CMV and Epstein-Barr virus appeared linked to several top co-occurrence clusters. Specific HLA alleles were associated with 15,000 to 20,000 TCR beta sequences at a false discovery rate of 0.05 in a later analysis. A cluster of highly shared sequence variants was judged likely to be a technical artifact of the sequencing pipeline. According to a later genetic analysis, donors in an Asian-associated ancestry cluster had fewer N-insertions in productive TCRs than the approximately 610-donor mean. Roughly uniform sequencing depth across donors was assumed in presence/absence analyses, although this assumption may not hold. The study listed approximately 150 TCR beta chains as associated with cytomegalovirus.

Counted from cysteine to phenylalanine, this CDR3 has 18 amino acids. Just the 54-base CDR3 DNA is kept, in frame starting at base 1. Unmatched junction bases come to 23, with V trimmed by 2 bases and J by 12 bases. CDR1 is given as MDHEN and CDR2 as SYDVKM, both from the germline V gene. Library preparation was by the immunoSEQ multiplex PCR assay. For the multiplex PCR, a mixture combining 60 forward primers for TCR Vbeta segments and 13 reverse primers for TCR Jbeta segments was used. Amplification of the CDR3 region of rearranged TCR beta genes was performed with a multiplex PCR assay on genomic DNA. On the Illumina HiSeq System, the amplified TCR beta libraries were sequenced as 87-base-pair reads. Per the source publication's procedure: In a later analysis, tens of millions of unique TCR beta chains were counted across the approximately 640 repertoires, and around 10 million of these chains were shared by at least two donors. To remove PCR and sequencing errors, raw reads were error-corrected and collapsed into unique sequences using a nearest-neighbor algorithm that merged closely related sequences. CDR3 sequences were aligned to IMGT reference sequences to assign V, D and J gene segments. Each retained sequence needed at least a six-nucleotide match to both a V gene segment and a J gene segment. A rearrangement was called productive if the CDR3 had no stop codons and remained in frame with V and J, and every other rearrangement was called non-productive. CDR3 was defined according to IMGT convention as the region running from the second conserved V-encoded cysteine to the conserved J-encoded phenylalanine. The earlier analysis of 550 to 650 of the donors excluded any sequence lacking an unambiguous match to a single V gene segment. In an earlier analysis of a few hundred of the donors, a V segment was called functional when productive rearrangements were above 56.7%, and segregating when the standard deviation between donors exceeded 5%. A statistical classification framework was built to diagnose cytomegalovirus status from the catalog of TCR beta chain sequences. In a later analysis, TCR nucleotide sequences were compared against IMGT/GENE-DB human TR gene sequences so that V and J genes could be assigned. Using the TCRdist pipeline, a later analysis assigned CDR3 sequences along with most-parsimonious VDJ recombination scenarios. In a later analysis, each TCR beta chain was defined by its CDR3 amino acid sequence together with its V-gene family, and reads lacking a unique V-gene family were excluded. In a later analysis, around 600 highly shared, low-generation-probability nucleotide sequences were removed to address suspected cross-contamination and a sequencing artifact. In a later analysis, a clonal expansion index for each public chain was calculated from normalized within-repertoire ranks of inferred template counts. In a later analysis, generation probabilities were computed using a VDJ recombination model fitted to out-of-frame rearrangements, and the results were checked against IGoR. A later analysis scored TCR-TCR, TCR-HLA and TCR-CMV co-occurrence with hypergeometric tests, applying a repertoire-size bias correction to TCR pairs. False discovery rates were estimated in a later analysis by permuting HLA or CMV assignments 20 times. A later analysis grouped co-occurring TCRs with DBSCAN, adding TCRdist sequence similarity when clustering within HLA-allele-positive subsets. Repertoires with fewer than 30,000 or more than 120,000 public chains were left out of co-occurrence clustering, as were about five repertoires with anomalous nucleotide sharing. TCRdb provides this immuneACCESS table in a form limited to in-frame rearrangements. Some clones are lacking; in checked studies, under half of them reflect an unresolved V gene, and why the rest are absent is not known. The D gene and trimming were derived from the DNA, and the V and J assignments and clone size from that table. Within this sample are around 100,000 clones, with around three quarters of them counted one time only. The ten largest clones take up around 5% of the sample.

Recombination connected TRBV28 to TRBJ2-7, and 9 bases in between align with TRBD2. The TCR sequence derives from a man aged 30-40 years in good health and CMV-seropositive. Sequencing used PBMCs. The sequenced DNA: TGTGCCAGCAGTTTACCTAGCGGGGAAGGGGGACACCCTGAGCCTCGGTACTTC. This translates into CASSLPSGEGGHPEPRYF.